This TCR beta chain was documented in a study of beta chain features in type 1 diabetes. Trimming cost V 3 bases and J 5 bases, with 13 bases left between them. The CDR3 spans 14 residues. CDR1 is SGHTA, CDR2 FQGNSA, per germline. The study reverse transcribed the entire isolated RNA, so it sequenced expressed TCRB transcripts. Only in-frame clones appear in the TCRdb table, and some are missing; sequencing was by immunoSEQ multiplex PCR. In the table there are roughly 300,000 clones, less than 9.5% of which are singletons. J is TRBJ1-1 and V is TRBV7-2, with D perhaps TRBD1 (6 bases). The sample consisted of central memory CD4+ T cells from blood. The receptor was derived from a woman in her late teens or twenties in good health. As DNA, the CDR3 is TGTGCCAGCAGCTTGTACAGGGTCGCGACTGAAGCTTTCTTT. Protein sequence: CASSLYRVATEAFF.